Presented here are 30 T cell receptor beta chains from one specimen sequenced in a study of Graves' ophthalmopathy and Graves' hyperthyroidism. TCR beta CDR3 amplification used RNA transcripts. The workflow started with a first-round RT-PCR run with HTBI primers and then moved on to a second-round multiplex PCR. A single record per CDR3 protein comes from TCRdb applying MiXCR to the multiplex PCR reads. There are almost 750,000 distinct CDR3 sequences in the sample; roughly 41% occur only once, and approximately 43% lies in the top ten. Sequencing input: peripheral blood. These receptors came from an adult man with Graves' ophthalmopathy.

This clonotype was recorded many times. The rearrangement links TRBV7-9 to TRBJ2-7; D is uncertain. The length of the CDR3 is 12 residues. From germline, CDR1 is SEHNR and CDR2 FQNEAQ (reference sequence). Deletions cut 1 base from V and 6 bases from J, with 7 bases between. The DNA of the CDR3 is TGTGCCAGCAGCTTAGAGGGTATCGAGCAGTACTTC. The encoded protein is CASSLEGIEQYF. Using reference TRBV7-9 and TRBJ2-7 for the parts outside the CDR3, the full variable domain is DTGVSQNPRHKITKRGQNVTFRCDPISEHNRLYWYRQTLGQGPEFLTYFQNEAQLEKSRLLSDRFSAERPKGSFSTLEIQRTEQGDSAMYLCASSLEGIEQYFGPGTRLTVT.

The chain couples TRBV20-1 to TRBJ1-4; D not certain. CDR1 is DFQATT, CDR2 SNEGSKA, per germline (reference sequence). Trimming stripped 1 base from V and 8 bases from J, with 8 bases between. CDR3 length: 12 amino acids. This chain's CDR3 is CSARVGYEKLFF. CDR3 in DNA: TGCAGTGCTAGAGTCGGTTACGAAAAACTGTTTTTT.

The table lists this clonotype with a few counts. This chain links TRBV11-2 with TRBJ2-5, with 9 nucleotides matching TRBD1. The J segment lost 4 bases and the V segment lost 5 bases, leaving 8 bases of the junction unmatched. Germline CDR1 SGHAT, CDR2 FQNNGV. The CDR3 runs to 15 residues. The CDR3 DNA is TGTGCCAGCAGCCTAACACCGGGACAGGGAGAGACCCAGTACTTC. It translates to CASSLTPGQGETQYF.

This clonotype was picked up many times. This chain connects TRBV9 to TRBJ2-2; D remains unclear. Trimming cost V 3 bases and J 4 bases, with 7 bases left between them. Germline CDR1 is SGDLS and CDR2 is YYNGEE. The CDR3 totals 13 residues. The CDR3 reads CASSASGTGELFF. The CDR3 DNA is TGTGCCAGCAGCGCCAGTGGCACCGGGGAGCTGTTTTTT.

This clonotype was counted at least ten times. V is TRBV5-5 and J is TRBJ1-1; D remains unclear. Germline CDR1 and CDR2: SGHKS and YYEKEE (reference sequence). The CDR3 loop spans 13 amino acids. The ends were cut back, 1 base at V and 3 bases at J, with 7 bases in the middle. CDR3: CASSLRPDTEAFF. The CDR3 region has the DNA TGTGCCAGCAGCTTGCGCCCTGACACTGAAGCTTTCTTT. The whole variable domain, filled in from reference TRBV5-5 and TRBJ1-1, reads DAGVTQSPTHLIKTRGQQVTLRCSPISGHKSVSWYQQVLGQGPQFIFQYYEKEERGRGNFPDRFSARQFPNYSSELNVNALLLGDSALYLCASSLRPDTEAFFGQGTRLTVV.

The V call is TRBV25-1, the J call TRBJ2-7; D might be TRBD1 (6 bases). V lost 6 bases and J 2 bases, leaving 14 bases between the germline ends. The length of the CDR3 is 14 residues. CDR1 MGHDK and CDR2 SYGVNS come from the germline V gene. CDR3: CASSKTGMAYEQYF. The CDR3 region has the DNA TGTGCCAGCAGCAAGACAGGTATGGCCTACGAGCAGTACTTC.

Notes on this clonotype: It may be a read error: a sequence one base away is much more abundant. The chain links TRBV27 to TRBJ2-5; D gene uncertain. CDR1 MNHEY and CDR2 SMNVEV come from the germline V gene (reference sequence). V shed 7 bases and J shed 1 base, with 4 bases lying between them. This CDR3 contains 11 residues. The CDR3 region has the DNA TGTGCCAGCAAACTCCAAGAGACCCAGTACTTC. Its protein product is CASKLQETQYF.

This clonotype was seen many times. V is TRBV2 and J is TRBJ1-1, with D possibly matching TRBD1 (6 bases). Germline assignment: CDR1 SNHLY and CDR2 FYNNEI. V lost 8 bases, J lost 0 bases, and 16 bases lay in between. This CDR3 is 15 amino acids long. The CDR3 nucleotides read TGTGCCAGCCAGGGGACGAGCAACATGAACACTGAAGCTTTCTTT. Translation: CASQGTSNMNTEAFF.

The chain's CDR3 is CASSYDSLGGQETQYF. For the CDR3, the DNA is TGTGCCAGCAGTTACGACAGCCTGGGAGGCCAAGAGACCCAGTACTTC. The chain uses TRBV25-1 and TRBJ2-5; possibly TRBD2 for D (6 bases). The CDR3 sequence is 16 residues long. Trimming removed 5 bases from V and 1 base from J, with 17 bases in between. In germline, CDR1 is MGHDK, CDR2 SYGVNS.

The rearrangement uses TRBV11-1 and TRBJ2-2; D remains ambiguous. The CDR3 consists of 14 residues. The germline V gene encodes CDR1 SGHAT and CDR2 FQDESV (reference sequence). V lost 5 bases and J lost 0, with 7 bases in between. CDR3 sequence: CASSPSSNTGELFF. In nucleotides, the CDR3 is TGTGCCAGCAGCCCTAGTTCGAACACCGGGGAGCTGTTTTTT.

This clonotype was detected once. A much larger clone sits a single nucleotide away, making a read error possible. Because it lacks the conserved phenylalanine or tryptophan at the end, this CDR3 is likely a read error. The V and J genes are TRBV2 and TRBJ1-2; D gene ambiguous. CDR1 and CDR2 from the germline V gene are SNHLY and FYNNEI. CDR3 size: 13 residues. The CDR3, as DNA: TGCGCCAGCAGCTTCGATTTTAACTATGGCTACACCCTC. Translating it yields CASSFDFNYGYTL.

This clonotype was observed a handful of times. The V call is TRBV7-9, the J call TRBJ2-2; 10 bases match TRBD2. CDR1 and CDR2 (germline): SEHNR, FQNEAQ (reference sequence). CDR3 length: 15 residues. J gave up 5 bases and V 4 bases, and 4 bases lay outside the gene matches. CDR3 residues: CASSSSGSMTGELFF. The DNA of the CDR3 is TGTGCCAGCAGCTCTAGCGGGAGTATGACCGGGGAGCTGTTTTTT.

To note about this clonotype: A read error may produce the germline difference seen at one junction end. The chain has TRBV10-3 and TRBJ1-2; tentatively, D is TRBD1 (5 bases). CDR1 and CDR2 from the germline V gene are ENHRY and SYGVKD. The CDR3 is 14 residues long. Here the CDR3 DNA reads TGTGCCAGCAGTTACTCCGCAGGGAGAAATGGCTACACCTTC. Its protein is CASSYSAGRNGYTF.

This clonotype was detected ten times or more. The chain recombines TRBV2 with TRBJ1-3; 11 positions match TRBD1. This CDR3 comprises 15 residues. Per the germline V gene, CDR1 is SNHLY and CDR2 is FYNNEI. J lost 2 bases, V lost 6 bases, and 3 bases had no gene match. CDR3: CASRLGQGAGNTIYF. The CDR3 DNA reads TGTGCCAGCAGATTGGGACAGGGGGCTGGAAACACCATATATTTT.

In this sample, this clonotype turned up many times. CDR3 in amino acids: CASSLDPSMNTEAFF. CDR3 nucleotide sequence: TGTGCCAGCAGCTTAGATCCCAGTATGAACACTGAAGCTTTCTTT. The chain employs TRBV11-2 and TRBJ1-1; D is unresolved. The CDR3 contains 15 residues. The germline V gene has CDR1 SGHAT and CDR2 FQNNGV. V lost 0 bases and J 0 bases, leaving 8 bases between the germline ends.

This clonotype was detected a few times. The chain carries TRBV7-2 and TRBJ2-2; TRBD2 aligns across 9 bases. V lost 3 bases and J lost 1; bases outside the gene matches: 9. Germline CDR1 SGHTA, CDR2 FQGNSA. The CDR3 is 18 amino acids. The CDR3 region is CASSFPAGGAQNTGELFF. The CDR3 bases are TGTGCCAGCAGCTTCCCTGCGGGGGGGGCTCAGAACACCGGGGAGCTGTTTTTT.

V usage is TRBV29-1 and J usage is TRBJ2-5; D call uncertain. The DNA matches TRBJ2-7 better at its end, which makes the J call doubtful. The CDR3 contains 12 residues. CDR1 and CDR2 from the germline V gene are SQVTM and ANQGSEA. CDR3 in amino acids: CSVARSSYEQYF. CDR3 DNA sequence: TGCAGCGTTGCTAGGAGCTCCTACGAGCAGTACTTC.

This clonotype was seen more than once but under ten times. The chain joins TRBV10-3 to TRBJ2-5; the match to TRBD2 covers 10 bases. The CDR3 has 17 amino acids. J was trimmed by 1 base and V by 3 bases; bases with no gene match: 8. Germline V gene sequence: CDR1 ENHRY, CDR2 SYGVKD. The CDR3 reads CAISDRLAGAIQETQYF. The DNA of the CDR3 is TGTGCCATCAGTGATAGGCTAGCGGGGGCTATCCAAGAGACCCAGTACTTC.

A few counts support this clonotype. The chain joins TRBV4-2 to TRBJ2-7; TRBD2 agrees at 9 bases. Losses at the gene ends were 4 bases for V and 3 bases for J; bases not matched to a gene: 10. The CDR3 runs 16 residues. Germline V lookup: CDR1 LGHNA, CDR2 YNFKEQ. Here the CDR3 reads CASSRAIAGDLYEQYF. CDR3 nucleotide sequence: TGTGCCAGCAGCCGGGCCATAGCGGGAGATCTCTACGAGCAGTACTTC.

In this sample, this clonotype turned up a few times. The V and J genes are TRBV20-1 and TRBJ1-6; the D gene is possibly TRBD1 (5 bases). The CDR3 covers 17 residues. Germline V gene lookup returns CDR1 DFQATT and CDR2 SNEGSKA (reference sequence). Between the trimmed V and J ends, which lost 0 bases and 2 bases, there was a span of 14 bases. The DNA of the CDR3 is TGCAGTGCTAGAGAAAGGGGTGGTCGTGCCTATAATTCACCCCTCCACTTT. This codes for CSARERGGRAYNSPLHF.

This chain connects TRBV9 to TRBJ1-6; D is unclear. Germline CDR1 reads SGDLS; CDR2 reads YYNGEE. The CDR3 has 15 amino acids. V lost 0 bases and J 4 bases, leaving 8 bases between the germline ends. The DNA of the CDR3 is TGTGCCAGCAGCGTAGATGCAACTTATAATTCACCCCTCCACTTT. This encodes CASSVDATYNSPLHF.

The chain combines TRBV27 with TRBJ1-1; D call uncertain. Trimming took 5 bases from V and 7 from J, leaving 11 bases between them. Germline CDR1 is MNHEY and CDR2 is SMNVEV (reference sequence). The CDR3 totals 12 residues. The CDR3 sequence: CASSDVGSEAFF. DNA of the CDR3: TGTGCCAGCAGTGACGTGGGAAGTGAAGCTTTCTTT.

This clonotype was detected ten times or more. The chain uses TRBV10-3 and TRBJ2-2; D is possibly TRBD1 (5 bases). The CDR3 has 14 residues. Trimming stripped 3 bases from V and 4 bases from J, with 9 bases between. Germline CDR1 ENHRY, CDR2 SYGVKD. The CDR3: CAISDRGTTGELFF. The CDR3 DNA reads TGTGCCATCAGTGATAGGGGAACCACCGGGGAGCTGTTTTTT.

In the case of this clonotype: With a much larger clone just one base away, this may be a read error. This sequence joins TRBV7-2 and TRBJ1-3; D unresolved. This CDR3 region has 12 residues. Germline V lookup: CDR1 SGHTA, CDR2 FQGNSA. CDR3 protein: CASSWTGNTIHF. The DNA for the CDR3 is TGTGCCAGCAGCTGGACGGGAAACACCATACATTTT.

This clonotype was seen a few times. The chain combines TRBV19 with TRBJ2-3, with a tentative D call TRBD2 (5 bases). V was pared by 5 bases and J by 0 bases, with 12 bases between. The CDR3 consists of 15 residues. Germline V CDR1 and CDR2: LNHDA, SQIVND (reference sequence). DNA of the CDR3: TGTGCCAGTAGTCTTAGTGGGAGCAGCACAGATACGCAGTATTTT. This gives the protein CASSLSGSSTDTQYF.

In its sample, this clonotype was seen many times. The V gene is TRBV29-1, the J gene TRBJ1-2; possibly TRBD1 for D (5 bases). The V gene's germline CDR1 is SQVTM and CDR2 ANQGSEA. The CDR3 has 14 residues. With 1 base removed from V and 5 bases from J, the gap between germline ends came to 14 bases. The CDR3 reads CSVEGEGRPYGYTF. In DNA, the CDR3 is TGCAGCGTTGAAGGGGAGGGACGGCCATATGGCTACACCTTC.

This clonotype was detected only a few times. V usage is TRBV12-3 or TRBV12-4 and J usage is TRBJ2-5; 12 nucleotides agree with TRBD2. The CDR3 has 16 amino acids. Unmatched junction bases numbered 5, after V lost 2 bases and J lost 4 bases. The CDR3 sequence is CASSLPSGGALETQYF. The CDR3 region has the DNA TGTGCCAGCAGTTTACCTAGCGGGGGGGCACTAGAGACCCAGTACTTC.

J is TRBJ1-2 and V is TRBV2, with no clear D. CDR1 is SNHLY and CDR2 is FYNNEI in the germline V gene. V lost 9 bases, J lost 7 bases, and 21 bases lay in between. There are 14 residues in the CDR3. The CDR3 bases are TGTGCCAGTACTAGAGTACCGGGATTCTCTGGCTACACCTTC. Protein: CASTRVPGFSGYTF.

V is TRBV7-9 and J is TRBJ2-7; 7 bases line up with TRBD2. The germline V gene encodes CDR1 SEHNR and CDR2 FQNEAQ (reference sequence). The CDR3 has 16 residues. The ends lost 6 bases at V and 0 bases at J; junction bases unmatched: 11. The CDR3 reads CASSEGAGEGSYEQYF. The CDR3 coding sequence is TGTGCCAGCAGTGAAGGTGCGGGAGAGGGCTCCTACGAGCAGTACTTC.

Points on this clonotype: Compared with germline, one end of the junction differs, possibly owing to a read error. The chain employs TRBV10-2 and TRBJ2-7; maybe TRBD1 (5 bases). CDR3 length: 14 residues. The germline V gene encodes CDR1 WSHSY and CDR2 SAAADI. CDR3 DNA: TGTGCCAGCAGTGAAGGGGCAGGAGCCTACGAGCAGTACTTC. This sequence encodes CASSEGAGAYEQYF.